The 11 T cell receptor beta chains in this list originate from one sample, sequenced in a study of blood T cell repertoires in COVID-19 (dated by TCRdb to 2018 to 2020). The library was obtained by the immunoSEQ multiplex PCR assay. Not all clones reach the TCRdb copy of this immuneACCESS table, which keeps in-frame sequences only. Checked studies attribute under half of the gap to unresolved V genes and leave the rest unexplained. This sample has over 90,000 clones in its table, and more than 75% of those were observed once. The ten top clones hold under 7.5% of the sample. Sequencing used peripheral blood. Receptor source: a man in his fifties with active or convalescent COVID-19.

The gene calls are TRBV20-1 and TRBJ1-2, with 8 bases that match TRBD1. The J segment lost 7 bases and the V segment lost 3 bases, leaving 4 bases of the junction unmatched. Germline values: CDR1 DFQATT, CDR2 SNEGSKA (reference sequence). The CDR3 is 12 amino acids. The CDR3 DNA follows: TGCAGTGCTAGTGGACAGGGAGCTGGCTACACCTTC. It translates to CSASGQGAGYTF.

The chain has TRBV30 and TRBJ1-2, with D unresolved. Trimming took 4 bases from V and 6 from J, leaving 15 bases between them. CDR3 size: 13 residues. Germline CDR1 is GTSNPN and CDR2 is SVGIG (reference sequence). The CDR3 DNA is TGTGCCTGGAATCGGGGAGTCGAGAATGGCTACACCTTC. Protein sequence: CAWNRGVENGYTF.

This clone has only a few counts. The gene calls are TRBV5-1 and TRBJ1-1; 8 bases are shared with TRBD1. Per the germline V gene, CDR1 is SGHRS and CDR2 is YFSETQ. V trimming: 4 bases; J trimming: 4 bases; junction bases outside the gene matches: 6. The CDR3 runs 14 residues. This CDR3 reads CASSANTGGTEAFF. The CDR3 DNA reads as TGCGCCAGCAGCGCAAACACAGGGGGCACTGAAGCTTTCTTT. Supplemented by reference TRBV5-1 and TRBJ1-1, the full variable domain reads KAGVTQTPRYLIKTRGQQVTLSCSPISGHRSVSWYQQTPGQGLQFLFEYFSETQRNKGNFPGRFSGRQFSNSRSEMNVSTLELGDSALYLCASSANTGGTEAFFGQGTRLTVV.

V usage is TRBV28 and J usage is TRBJ2-6; D gene unclear. There are 15 residues in the CDR3. CDR1 MDHEN and CDR2 SYDVKM come from the germline V gene. Trimming removed 3 bases from V and 3 bases from J, with 9 bases in between. The CDR3 loop is CASSFGSLGANVLTF. CDR3 in DNA: TGTGCCAGCAGTTTCGGGTCGCTTGGGGCCAACGTCCTGACTTTC.

The chain uses TRBV6-5 and TRBJ2-3; 8 bases match TRBD1. Losses at the gene ends were 7 bases for V and 4 bases for J; bases not matched to a gene: 7. Germline values: CDR1 MNHEY, CDR2 SVGAGI. CDR3 length: 14 amino acids. The CDR3, as DNA: TGTGCCAGCAACATGGGACAGGAGTCAGATACGCAGTATTTT. The encoded protein is CASNMGQESDTQYF.

The chain employs TRBV19 and TRBJ1-1, with 7 bases identical to TRBD1. The V gene end was trimmed by 0 bases and the J gene end by 3 bases; junction bases not matched to a gene: 4. Germline V gene lookup returns CDR1 LNHDA and CDR2 SQIVND (reference sequence). The CDR3 runs to 15 residues. In DNA, the CDR3 is TGTGCCAGTAGTATAGAGGACAGGACTTACACTGAAGCTTTCTTT. Residues: CASSIEDRTYTEAFF.

The rearrangement joins TRBV27 to TRBJ2-3, with 9 bases lining up with TRBD2. The V gene's germline CDR1 is MNHEY and CDR2 SMNVEV (reference sequence). The CDR3 spans 15 residues. J gave up 1 base and V 4 bases, and 3 bases lay outside the gene matches. CDR3 sequence (DNA): TGTGCCAGCAGTTACCGGACTAGCGGCACAGATACGCAGTATTTT. It specifies CASSYRTSGTDTQYF.

This clone was detected a few times. The rearrangement joins TRBV24-1 to TRBJ1-2, with D unresolved. CDR1 is KGHDR and CDR2 is SFDVKD in the germline V gene. CDR3 length: 13 residues. Trimming removed 6 bases at V and 4 bases at J, with 11 bases between. CDR3 in amino acids: CATSSNDIYGYTF. CDR3 coding DNA: TGTGCCACCAGTTCTAACGACATCTATGGCTACACCTTC.

V gene TRBV28 combines with J gene TRBJ1-6; D unclear. The CDR3 spans 15 residues. Germline V gene lookup returns CDR1 MDHEN and CDR2 SYDVKM. V was pared by 7 bases and J by 6 bases, with 16 bases between. CDR3 DNA: TGTGCCAGCATGTACACCGGGATGACTAATTCACCCCTCCACTTT. It translates to CASMYTGMTNSPLHF.

This clone was counted a single time. The genes are TRBV6-6 and TRBJ1-5; 7 bases are a match to TRBD1. Germline assignment: CDR1 MNHNY and CDR2 SVGAGI (reference sequence). The length of the CDR3 is 16 residues. Trimming took 0 bases from V and 4 from J; bases not matched to a gene: 6. As DNA, the CDR3 is TGTGCCAGCAGTTACTCCCCCGGGACAGTAAATCAGCCCCAGCATTTT. Its protein product is CASSYSPGTVNQPQHF.

The rearrangement uses TRBV4-1 and TRBJ2-7; D may be TRBD2 (6 bases). V was trimmed by 8 bases and J by 5 bases, leaving 22 bases between them. The germline gives CDR1 MGHRA, CDR2 YSYEKL. CDR3 length: 15 amino acids. CDR3 in amino acids: CASRTGTHIDNEQYF. The CDR3 coding sequence is TGCGCCAGCCGTACCGGGACTCACATAGACAACGAGCAGTACTTC.